This T cell receptor beta chain came from a study of Ad26.COV2.S vaccination and SARS-CoV-2 variants. Trimming removed 7 bases from V and 7 bases from J; junction bases left unmatched: 10. The CDR3 contains 15 residues. The germline CDR1 and CDR2 sequences are WSHSY and SAAADI. The sample holds one count of this clone. The antigen is undetermined. Findings and limits, study-wide: Reportedly, spike-specific CD8+ and CD4+ T cell responses achieved substantial breadth once vaccination had taken place. TCR breadth and depth analyses may have underestimated total T cell responses.

This table comes from immunoSEQ multiplex PCR, and its TCRdb copy is limited to in-frame clones, with some not included. The data contain over 100,000 clones, less than 85% of them singletons. The starting material was peripheral blood, obtained after recovery from COVID-19. This chain connects TRBV10-2 to TRBJ1-6, with TRBD1 matching 7 bases. The receptor was derived from a human donor who had recovered from COVID-19. As DNA, the CDR3 is TGCGCCAGCACTCAAGACAGGGACGGGAATTCACCCCTCCACTTT. Its protein product is CASTQDRDGNSPLHF.